A selection of T cell receptor beta chains follows, all from one sample in a study of cytomegalovirus exposure and HLA in healthy donors. Data came from immunoSEQ multiplex PCR; TCRdb stores just in-frame clones and leaves some out. The repertoire holds about 150,000 clones, with around 90% as singletons. Sequenced: PBMCs. The receptors shown here come from a woman between 40 and 50 years old in good health and CMV-seronegative. Both conserved end residues are part of each CDR3. D genes are given only for firm matches. Clone size is given for some rows only: seen once, a few or many times, or a class if the clone is expanded.

j_call | d_call | v_call | clone_size | cdr3_nt | cdr3_aa
TRBJ1-6 | TRBD1 | TRBV5-1 | NA | TGCGCCAGCAGCTTAACAGGGGGCTTCTTGGATTCACCCCTCCACTTT | CASSLTGGFLDSPLHF
TRBJ1-5 | TRBD1 | TRBV2 | once | TGTGCCAGCAGTGAAGATCAGACAGGGGTGCAGCCCCAGCATTTT | CASSEDQTGVQPQHF
TRBJ1-1 | NA | TRBV10-1 | NA | TGCGCCAGCAGCGCCCGGGGGACTGAAGCTTTCTTT | CASSARGTEAFF
TRBJ2-2 | TRBD1 | TRBV18 | once | TGTGCCAGCTCGAGGGACAGGGGTAACACCGGGGAGCTGTTTTTT | CASSRDRGNTGELFF
TRBJ2-7 | NA | TRBV27 | NA | TGTGCCAGCAGTTTAGAGGCGAACTCCTACGAGCAGTACTTC | CASSLEANSYEQYF
TRBJ2-1 | TRBD2 | TRBV6-5 | NA | TGTGCCAGCAGTCCCGGACTAGCGGGAGTCAAAGAGCAGTTCTTC | CASSPGLAGVKEQFF
TRBJ2-5 | TRBD2 | TRBV5-6 | NA | TGTGCCAGCAGCTTGGGACTAGCGGGAGTCCAAGAGACCCAGTACTTC | CASSLGLAGVQETQYF
TRBJ1-2 | TRBD1 | TRBV7-9 | NA | TGTGCCAGCAGCTTAGACGGGACAGACTATGGCTACACCTTC | CASSLDGTDYGYTF
TRBJ2-1 | TRBD2 | TRBV10-3 | NA | TGTGCCATCAAGGGACTAGCGGGAGGTAATGAGCAGTTCTTC | CAIKGLAGGNEQFF
TRBJ1-1 | NA | TRBV10-2 | NA | TGCGCCAGCAGGGTAATACAGAGATCGAACACTGAAGCTTTCTTT | CASRVIQRSNTEAFF
TRBJ1-1 | NA | TRBV9 | few | TGTGCCAGCAGAGCGTCCCCGATGAACACTGAAGCTTTCTTT | CASRASPMNTEAFF
TRBJ2-7 | TRBD2 | TRBV2 | once | TGTGCCAGCAGTGAAGGCTTAGCGGGAGGTTACACGGACGAGCAGTACTTC | CASSEGLAGGYTDEQYF
TRBJ2-5 | TRBD2 | TRBV7-9 | NA | TGTGCCAGCAGCAGCGGACTAGCAGGTTTCGTTGAGACCCAGTACTTC | CASSSGLAGFVETQYF
TRBJ1-1 | TRBD1 | TRBV10-3 | NA | TGTGCCATCAGGCAGACAGGGCTGGTCACTGAAGCTTTCTTT | CAIRQTGLVTEAFF
TRBJ2-1 | NA | TRBV5-1 | NA | TGCGCCAGCAGCTTGTTAGCGGAGTCCTACAATGAGCAGTTCTTC | CASSLLAESYNEQFF
TRBJ2-1 | NA | TRBV6-5 | NA | TGTGCCAGCAGTAGGGGGTCCTACAATGAGCAGTTCTTC | CASSRGSYNEQFF
TRBJ2-1 | TRBD2 | TRBV27 | once | TGTGCCAGCAGTTTATCGGAGAGCGGGGGGGGTGAGCAGTTCTTC | CASSLSESGGGEQFF
TRBJ2-7 | NA | TRBV9 | NA | TGTGCCAGCAGCGTAGGGACTTCGGGGTTTGAGGAGCAGTACTTC | CASSVGTSGFEEQYF
TRBJ2-7 | NA | TRBV7-9 | NA | TGTGCCAGCAGTTTTAGCTACGAGCAGTACTTC | CASSFSYEQYF
TRBJ2-4 | NA | TRBV10-2 | NA | TGCGCCAGCAGTGTGACTGTAAACATTCAGTACTTC | CASSVTVNIQYF
TRBJ2-1 | NA | TRBV5-4 | once | TGTGCCAGCAGCTTGGGGCAGGAGGACAATGAGCAGTTCTTC | CASSLGQEDNEQFF
TRBJ2-1 | NA | TRBV7-9 | NA | TGTGCCAGCAGCTCGACTGGGGGGACTTATAACAATGAGCAGTTCTTC | CASSSTGGTYNNEQFF
TRBJ2-1 | TRBD2 | TRBV6-4 | once | TGTGCCAGCAGTGCCGGACTAGCATACAATGAGCAGTTCTTC | CASSAGLAYNEQFF
TRBJ2-1 | TRBD2 | TRBV7-7 | NA | TGTGCCAGCAGCCGGGGGGTGCGGGAGGGGTACAATGAGCAGTTCTTC | CASSRGVREGYNEQFF
TRBJ2-5 | TRBD1 | TRBV10-3 | NA | TGTGCCGCGGGGACAGGGGATTTGGAGACCCAGTACTTC | CAAGTGDLETQYF
TRBJ2-3 | NA | TRBV19 | once | TGTGCCAGTAGGGGTCAGGGAGCGGGAGATACGCAGTATTTT | CASRGQGAGDTQYF
TRBJ2-7 | TRBD2 | TRBV5-6 | few | TGTGCCAGCAGCTCACAAGCGGGAGTAAAGTACTTC | CASSSQAGVKYF
TRBJ1-2 | NA | TRBV6-6 | few | TGTGCCAGCAGACCGGGACTCAATCCTGGCTACACCTTC | CASRPGLNPGYTF
TRBJ1-5 | NA | TRBV28 | NA | TGTGCCAGCGGCGGGGAGCCCCAGCATTTT | CASGGEPQHF
TRBJ2-1 | NA | TRBV5-4 | NA | TGTGCCAGCAGGCTGCAGGGGCACCTCTCCTACAATGAGCAGTTCTTC | CASRLQGHLSYNEQFF
TRBJ2-7 | TRBD2 | TRBV5-4 | once | TGTGCCAGCAGCTTCGGGACTAGCGGGAGTTACGAGCAGTACTTC | CASSFGTSGSYEQYF
TRBJ2-5 | NA | TRBV5-4 | NA | TGTGCCAGCACCCCGAGGGGGGGTGCAGGCGAAGAGACCCAGTACTTC | CASTPRGGAGEETQYF
TRBJ1-4 | TRBD1 | TRBV5-1 | NA | TGCGCCAGCAGCCTGACAGGGGGCACTAATGAAAAACTGTTTTTT | CASSLTGGTNEKLFF
TRBJ1-2 | NA | TRBV7-9 | NA | TGTGCCAGCAGTGGGGCCAATGGGGACTACACCTTC | CASSGANGDYTF
TRBJ2-4 | TRBD2 | TRBV2 | few | TGTGCCAGCGCGGGAGGCACCAAAAACATTCAGTACTTC | CASAGGTKNIQYF
TRBJ2-7 | TRBD1 | TRBV5-6 | NA | TGTGCCAGCTTTAGACAGGGTAGCTACGAGCAGTACTTC | CASFRQGSYEQYF
TRBJ2-6 | TRBD2 | TRBV5-1 | NA | TGCGCCAGCAGCACGGGGGGGCCTGGGGCCAACGTCCTGACTTTC | CASSTGGPGANVLTF
TRBJ2-7 | NA | TRBV6-5 | NA | TGTGCCAGCAGTTACTCGAGGGAGACCTACGAGCAGTACTTC | CASSYSRETYEQYF
TRBJ1-1 | TRBD1 | TRBV6-6 | NA | TGTGCCAGCAGTTACGGGGACAGGGGACCAGCTTTCTTT | CASSYGDRGPAFF
TRBJ1-1 | NA | TRBV4-1 | few | TGCGCCAGCAGCCGGTTGGAGGACACTGAAGCTTTCTTT | CASSRLEDTEAFF
TRBJ2-2 | NA | TRBV5-1 | NA | TGCGCCAGCAGCCCGGAGTTACGGGCCGGGGAGCTGTTTTTT | CASSPELRAGELFF
TRBJ1-3 | NA | TRBV7-9 | NA | TGTTCCAGCATCCAGGGTTTTGGAAACACCATATATTTT | CSSIQGFGNTIYF
TRBJ2-3 | NA | TRBV5-4 | NA | TGTGCCAGCAGCTTGGCCGGGGGCGGGAGACCAGATACGCAGTATTTT | CASSLAGGGRPDTQYF
TRBJ1-2 | TRBD1 | TRBV19 | NA | TGTGCCAGTAGTAAGGCAGGGGGTCTTTTCTATGGCTACACCTTC | CASSKAGGLFYGYTF
TRBJ2-2 | TRBD1 | TRBV27 | NA | TGTGCCAGCCGGGACAGGGCATCCGGGGAGCTGTTTTTT | CASRDRASGELFF
TRBJ2-3 | TRBD2 | TRBV4-3 | NA | TGCGCCAGCAGCCAAGATGATGGGGGAGGGCCCTCAGGAGATACGCAGTATTTT | CASSQDDGGGPSGDTQYF
TRBJ1-5 | TRBD1 | TRBV11-2 | NA | TGTGCCAGCAGCTTAGAAGGGACAGGGTATCAGCCCCAGCATTTT | CASSLEGTGYQPQHF
TRBJ2-3 | NA | TRBV27 | NA | TGTGCCAGCAGTCCGAGGGAAGGCACAGATACGCAGTATTTT | CASSPREGTDTQYF
TRBJ1-1 | NA | TRBV7-2 | NA | TGTGCCTCCGGTGGACAGAACACTGAAGCTTTCTTT | CASGGQNTEAFF
TRBJ2-5 | NA | TRBV7-9 | once | TGTGCCAGCAGCTTAATACTACCGGAGCAAGAGACCCAGTACTTC | CASSLILPEQETQYF
TRBJ2-7 | NA | TRBV10-3 | NA | TGTGCCATCAGCCGACAGGCAGGCTACGAGCAGTACTTC | CAISRQAGYEQYF